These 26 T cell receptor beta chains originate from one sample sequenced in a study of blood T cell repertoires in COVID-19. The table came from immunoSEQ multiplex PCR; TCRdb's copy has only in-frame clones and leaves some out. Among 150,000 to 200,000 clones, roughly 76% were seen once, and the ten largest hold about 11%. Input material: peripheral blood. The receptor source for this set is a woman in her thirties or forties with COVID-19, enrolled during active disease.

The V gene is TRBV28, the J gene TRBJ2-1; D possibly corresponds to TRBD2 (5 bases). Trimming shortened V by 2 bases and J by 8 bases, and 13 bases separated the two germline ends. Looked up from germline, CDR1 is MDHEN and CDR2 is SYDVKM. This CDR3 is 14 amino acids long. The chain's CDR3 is CASSLRTPRDEQFF. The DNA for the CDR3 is TGTGCCAGCAGTTTAAGGACTCCCCGGGATGAGCAGTTCTTC.

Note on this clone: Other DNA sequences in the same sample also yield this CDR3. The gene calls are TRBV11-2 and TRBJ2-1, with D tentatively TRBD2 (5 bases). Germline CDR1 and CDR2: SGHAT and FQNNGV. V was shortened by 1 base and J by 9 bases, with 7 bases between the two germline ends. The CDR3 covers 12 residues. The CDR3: CASSLGGREQFF. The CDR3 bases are TGTGCCAGCAGCTTAGGAGGGCGTGAGCAGTTCTTC.

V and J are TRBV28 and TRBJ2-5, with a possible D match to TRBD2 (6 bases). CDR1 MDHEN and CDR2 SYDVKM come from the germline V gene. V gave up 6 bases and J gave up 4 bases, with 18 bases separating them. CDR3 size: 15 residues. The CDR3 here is CASRGERVPGETQYF. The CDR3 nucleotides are TGTGCCAGCAGGGGGGAGCGGGTCCCTGGAGAGACCCAGTACTTC.

The CDR3 nucleotides are TGTGCCAGCAGCTTAGGTCCTAGCTACGCGAACACCGGGGAGCTGTTTTTT. As protein: CASSLGPSYANTGELFF. The chain joins TRBV11-2 to TRBJ2-2; D is possibly TRBD2 (5 bases). This CDR3 region has 17 residues. V was cut by 1 base and J by 0 bases, with 12 bases left in between. Germline assignment: CDR1 SGHAT and CDR2 FQNNGV. The whole variable domain, remainder taken from reference TRBV11-2 and TRBJ2-2, is EAGVAQSPRYKIIEKRQSVAFWCNPISGHATLYWYQQILGQGPKLLIQFQNNGVVDDSQLPKDRFSAERLKGVDSTLKIQPAKLEDSAVYLCASSLGPSYANTGELFFGEGSRLTVL.

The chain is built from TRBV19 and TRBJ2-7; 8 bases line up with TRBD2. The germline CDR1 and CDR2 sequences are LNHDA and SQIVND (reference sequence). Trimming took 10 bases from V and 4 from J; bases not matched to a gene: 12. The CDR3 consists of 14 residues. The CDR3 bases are TGTGCCACTAGAGCCCTCAGCGGGAGTTACGAGCAGTACTTC. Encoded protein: CATRALSGSYEQYF.

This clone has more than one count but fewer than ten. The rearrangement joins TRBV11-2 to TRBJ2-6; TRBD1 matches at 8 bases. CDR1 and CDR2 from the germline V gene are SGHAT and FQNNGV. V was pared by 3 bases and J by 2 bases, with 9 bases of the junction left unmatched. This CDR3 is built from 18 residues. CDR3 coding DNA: TGTGCCAGCAGCTTCCCAGGGGGCGTTTTCCCTGGGGCCAACGTCCTGACTTTC. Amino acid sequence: CASSFPGGVFPGANVLTF.

In nucleotides, the CDR3 is TGTGCCAGCAGCTTGCGGGAGGTGCACACCGGGGAGCTGTTTTTT. This gives the protein CASSLREVHTGELFF. The gene calls are TRBV7-9 and TRBJ2-2, with 8 bases that match TRBD2. The CDR3 runs 15 residues. J was trimmed by 3 bases and V by 3 bases; bases with no gene match: 3. Germline CDR1 and CDR2: SEHNR and FQNEAQ (reference sequence).

DNA for the CDR3: TGTGCCAGCCACCCACTCGGACTAGCGGGAGATACTGAGCAGTTCTTC. This codes for CASHPLGLAGDTEQFF. The chain links TRBV18 to TRBJ2-1; 13 nucleotides align to TRBD2. V gave up 8 bases and J gave up 9 bases; unmatched junction bases: 13. Germline lookup yields CDR1 KGHSH and CDR2 LQKENI. This CDR3 region has 16 residues.

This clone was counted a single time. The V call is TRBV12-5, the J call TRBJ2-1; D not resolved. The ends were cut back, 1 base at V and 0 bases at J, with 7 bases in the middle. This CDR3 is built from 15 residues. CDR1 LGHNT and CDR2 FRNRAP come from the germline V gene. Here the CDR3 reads CASGLEILSYNEQFF. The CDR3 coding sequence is TGTGCTAGTGGTTTGGAAATTCTCTCCTACAATGAGCAGTTCTTC.

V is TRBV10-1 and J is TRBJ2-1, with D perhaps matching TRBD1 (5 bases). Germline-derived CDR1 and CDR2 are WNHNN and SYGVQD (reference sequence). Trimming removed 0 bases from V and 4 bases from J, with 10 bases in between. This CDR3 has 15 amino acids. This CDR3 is CASSESRQGYNEQFF. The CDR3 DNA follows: TGCGCCAGCAGTGAGTCGCGGCAGGGTTACAATGAGCAGTTCTTC.

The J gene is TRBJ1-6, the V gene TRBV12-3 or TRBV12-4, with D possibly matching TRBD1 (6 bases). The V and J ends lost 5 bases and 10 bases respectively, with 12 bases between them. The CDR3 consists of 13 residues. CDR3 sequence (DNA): TGTGCCAGCAGTCCAAGACAGGAATCACCCCTCCACTTT. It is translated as CASSPRQESPLHF.

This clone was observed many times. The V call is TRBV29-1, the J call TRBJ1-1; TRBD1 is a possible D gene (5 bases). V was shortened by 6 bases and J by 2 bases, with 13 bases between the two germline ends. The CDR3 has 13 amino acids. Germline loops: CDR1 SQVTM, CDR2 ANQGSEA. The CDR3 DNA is TGCAGCGTGCTAGAAGGGGTCAACACTGAAGCTTTCTTT. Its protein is CSVLEGVNTEAFF.

The CDR3, as DNA: TGTGCCAGTAGTATAGATACAGGAGAAAAACTGTTTTTT. Translation gives CASSIDTGEKLFF. The chain employs TRBV19 and TRBJ1-4, with D possibly being TRBD1 (5 bases). V was clipped by 0 bases and J by 8 bases, with 7 bases between them. Germline values: CDR1 LNHDA, CDR2 SQIVND (reference sequence). This CDR3 is 13 amino acids long. The full variable domain, its missing parts supplied by reference TRBV19 and TRBJ1-4, is DGGITQSPKYLFRKEGQNVTLSCEQNLNHDAMYWYRQDPGQGLRLIYYSQIVNDFQKGDIAEGYSVSREKKESFPLTVTSAQKNPTAFYLCASSIDTGEKLFFGSGTQLSVL.

CDR3 DNA: TGTGCCAGCAGTGAAAATCATAGAATCAATGAGCAGTTCTTC. Protein product: CASSENHRINEQFF. The chain carries TRBV6-1 and TRBJ2-1, with D uncertain. Germline values: CDR1 MNHNS, CDR2 SASEGT. Trimming removed 2 bases from V and 6 bases from J, with 11 bases in between. There are 14 residues in the CDR3.

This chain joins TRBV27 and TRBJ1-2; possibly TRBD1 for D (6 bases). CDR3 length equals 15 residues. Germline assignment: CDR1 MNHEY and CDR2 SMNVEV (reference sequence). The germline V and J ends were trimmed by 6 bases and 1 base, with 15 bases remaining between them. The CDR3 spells CASSPPGAHNYGYTF. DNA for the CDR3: TGTGCCAGCAGCCCCCCAGGGGCTCATAACTATGGCTACACCTTC.

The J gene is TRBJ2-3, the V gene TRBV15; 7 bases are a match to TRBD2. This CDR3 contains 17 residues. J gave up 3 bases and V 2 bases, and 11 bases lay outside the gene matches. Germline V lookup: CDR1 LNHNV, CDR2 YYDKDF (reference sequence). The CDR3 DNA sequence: TGTGCCACCAGCAGAACCCTCCGAGCGGGAAGTACAGATACGCAGTATTTT. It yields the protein CATSRTLRAGSTDTQYF.

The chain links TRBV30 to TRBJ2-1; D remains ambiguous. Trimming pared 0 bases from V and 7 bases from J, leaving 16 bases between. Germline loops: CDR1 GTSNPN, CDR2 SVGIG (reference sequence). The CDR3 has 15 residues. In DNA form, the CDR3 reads TGTGCCTGGAGTGTTTTTAGCACTCGTGGAAATGAGCAGTTCTTC. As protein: CAWSVFSTRGNEQFF. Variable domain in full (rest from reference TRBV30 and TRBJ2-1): SQTIHQWPATLVQPVGSPLSLECTVEGTSNPNLYWYRQAAGRGLQLLFYSVGIGQISSEVPQNLSASRPQDRQFILSSKKLLLSDSGFYLCAWSVFSTRGNEQFFGPGTRLTVL.

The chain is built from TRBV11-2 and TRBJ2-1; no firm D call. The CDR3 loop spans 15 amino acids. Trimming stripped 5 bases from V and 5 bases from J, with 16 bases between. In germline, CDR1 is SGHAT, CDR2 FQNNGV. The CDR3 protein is CASSQKNEPNNEQFF. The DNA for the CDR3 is TGTGCCAGCAGCCAAAAGAACGAGCCGAACAATGAGCAGTTCTTC.

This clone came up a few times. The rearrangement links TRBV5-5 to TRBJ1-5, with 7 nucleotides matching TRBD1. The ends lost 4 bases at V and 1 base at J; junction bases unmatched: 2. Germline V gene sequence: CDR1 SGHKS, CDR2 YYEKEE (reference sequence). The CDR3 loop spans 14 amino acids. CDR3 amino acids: CASSVDRSNQPQHF. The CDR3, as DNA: TGTGCCAGCAGCGTGGACAGGAGCAATCAGCCCCAGCATTTT.

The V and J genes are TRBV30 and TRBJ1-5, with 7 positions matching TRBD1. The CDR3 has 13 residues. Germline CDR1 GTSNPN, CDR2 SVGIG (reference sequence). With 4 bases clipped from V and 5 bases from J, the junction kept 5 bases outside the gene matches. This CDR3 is CAWNLGGDQPQHF. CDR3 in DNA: TGTGCCTGGAATTTAGGGGGCGATCAGCCCCAGCATTTT.

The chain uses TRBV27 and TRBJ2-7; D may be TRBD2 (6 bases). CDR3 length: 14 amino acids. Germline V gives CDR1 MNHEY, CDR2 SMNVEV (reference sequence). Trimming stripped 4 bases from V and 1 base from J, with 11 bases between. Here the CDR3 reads CASSSGTFSYEQYF. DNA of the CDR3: TGTGCCAGCAGTTCGGGGACTTTTTCCTACGAGCAGTACTTC.

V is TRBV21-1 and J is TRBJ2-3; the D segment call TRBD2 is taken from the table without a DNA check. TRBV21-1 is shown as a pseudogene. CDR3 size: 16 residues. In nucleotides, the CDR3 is TGTGCCAGCAGCGGAGGGACTAGACAGGCCACAGATACGCAGTATTTT. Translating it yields CASSGGTRQATDTQYF.

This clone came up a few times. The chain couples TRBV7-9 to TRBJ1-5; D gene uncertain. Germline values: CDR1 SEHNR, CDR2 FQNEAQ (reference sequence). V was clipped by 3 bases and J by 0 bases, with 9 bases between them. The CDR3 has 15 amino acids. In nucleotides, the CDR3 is TGTGCCAGCAGCTTTGAAGGGAGTAGCAATCAGCCCCAGCATTTT. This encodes CASSFEGSSNQPQHF.

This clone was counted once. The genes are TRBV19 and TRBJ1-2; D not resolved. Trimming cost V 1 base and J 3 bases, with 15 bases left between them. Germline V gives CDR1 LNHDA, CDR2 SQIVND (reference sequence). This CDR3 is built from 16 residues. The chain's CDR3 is CASSIVGARLHYGYTF. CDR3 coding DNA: TGTGCCAGTAGTATAGTGGGAGCCCGACTACACTATGGCTACACCTTC.

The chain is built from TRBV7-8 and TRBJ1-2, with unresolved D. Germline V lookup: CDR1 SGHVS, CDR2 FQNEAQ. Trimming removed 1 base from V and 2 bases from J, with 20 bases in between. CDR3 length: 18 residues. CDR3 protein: CASSLGALGEYTNYGYTF. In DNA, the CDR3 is TGTGCCAGCAGCTTAGGGGCTCTTGGGGAGTACACGAACTATGGCTACACCTTC. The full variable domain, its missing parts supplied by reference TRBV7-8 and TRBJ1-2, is GAGVSQSPRYKVAKRGQDVALRCDPISGHVSLFWYQQALGQGPEFLTYFQNEAQLDKSGLPSDRFFAERPEGSVSTLKIQRTQQEDSAVYLCASSLGALGEYTNYGYTFGSGTRLTVV.

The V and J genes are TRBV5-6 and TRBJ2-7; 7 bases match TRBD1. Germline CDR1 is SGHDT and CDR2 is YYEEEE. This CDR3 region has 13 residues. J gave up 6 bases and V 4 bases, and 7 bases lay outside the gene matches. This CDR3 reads CASSVSRGSEQYF. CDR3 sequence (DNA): TGTGCCAGCAGCGTCAGCAGGGGGAGCGAGCAGTACTTC.